One T cell receptor (beta chain) is described in this entry. Its cognate antigen is unknown. This entry comes from a study of regulatory T cells in long-lasting Graves disease. Study-wide background: Graves' patients, diagnosed recently, had received antithyroid drugs under 3 months. General study results and limits: No thyroid tissue was studied; the work used peripheral blood only.

Construction of the TCR beta libraries employed iRepertoire HTBI primers in conjunction with Arm-PCR of CDR3 regions. TCRdb passed the multiplex PCR reads through MiXCR, listing each CDR3 protein once. The data hold almost 450,000 distinct CDR3 sequences, with over 15% observed a single time. The time point: newly diagnosed GD, antithyroid drugs for less than 3 months. RNA from PBMCs was the source of the TCR library. It was an endocrinology department in Xi'an, China, that provided the patients. These same data were also listed under a study on T cells in Graves' hyperthyroidism and ophthalmopathy. That report adds: Calling Graves' hyperthyroidism stable meant ophthalmopathy did not progress within 18 months.

This TCR was sampled from a woman aged 25 to 39 with Graves disease. Sequenced material: peripheral blood mononuclear cells (PBMCs), taken at new diagnosis, from a patient treated with antithyroid drugs.

CDR3 bases: TGTGCCAGCAGTATCCGGGACACCGGCACAGATACGCAGTATTTT. Translation: CASSIRDTGTDTQYF. J is TRBJ2-3 and V is TRBV12-3 or TRBV12-4; TRBD1 might be the D (6 bases). The CDR3 totals 15 residues. V was clipped by 5 bases and J by 1 base, with 13 bases between them.